This passage covers 18 T cell receptor beta chains from one sample sequenced in a study of T-cell reconstitution after alpha-beta-depleted transplantation in children. TCRbeta library construction was performed incorporating unique molecular identifiers. TCRdb re-analysed the PCR reads in MiXCR, keeping a single row per CDR3 protein. The sample shows a few hundred thousand distinct CDR3 sequences, over 20% of them seen only once. The material was PBMCs, obtained before TCRalphabeta/CD19-depleted stem cell transplant. The receptors shown here come from a boy less than two years old with Wiskott-Aldrich syndrome, due to receive a stem cell transplant.

The V gene is TRBV5-1, the J gene TRBJ2-1; 8 bases are a match to TRBD1. The CDR3 extends over 12 amino acids. After removal of 7 bases from V and 9 bases from J, the junction contained 6 bases not matched to a gene. Germline V CDR1 and CDR2: SGHRS, YFSETQ. This chain's CDR3 is CASGQGLGEQFF. CDR3 DNA: TGCGCCAGCGGACAGGGTCTGGGTGAGCAGTTCTTC.

The genes are TRBV7-9 and TRBJ2-3, with D tentatively TRBD1 (5 bases). V gave up 2 bases and J gave up 2 bases, with 11 bases separating them. CDR3 length equals 15 residues. Germline V lookup: CDR1 SEHNR, CDR2 FQNEAQ (reference sequence). This CDR3 reads CASSLLSRVTDTQYF. CDR3 sequence (DNA): TGTGCCAGCAGCTTATTAAGCAGGGTCACAGATACGCAGTATTTT.

This clonotype was counted between two and nine times. The gene calls are TRBV4-1 and TRBJ2-7; maybe TRBD1 (6 bases). The germline V gene encodes CDR1 MGHRA and CDR2 YSYEKL. The CDR3 length is 15 residues. Trimming left V 4 bases short and J 2 bases short, with 15 bases between. CDR3 amino acids: CASSRGPWTTYEQYF. The CDR3 DNA follows: TGCGCCAGCAGCCGGGGGCCCTGGACGACCTACGAGCAGTACTTC.

The CDR3 sequence is CASSLGDSHTDTQYF. The CDR3 DNA reads TGTGCCAGCAGCTTAGGGGACAGCCACACAGATACGCAGTATTTT. The chain couples TRBV7-9 to TRBJ2-3, with 7 nucleotides matching TRBD1. The CDR3 sequence is 15 residues long. V trimming: 1 base; J trimming: 2 bases; junction bases outside the gene matches: 3. The V gene's germline CDR1 is SEHNR and CDR2 FQNEAQ (reference sequence).

The V call is TRBV5-1, the J call TRBJ2-2; 7 bases are shared with TRBD1. Germline-derived CDR1 and CDR2 are SGHRS and YFSETQ. The CDR3 extends over 15 amino acids. J gave up 2 bases and V 4 bases, and 5 bases lay outside the gene matches. CDR3 region: CASSREGANTGELFF. The CDR3 bases are TGCGCCAGCAGCAGAGAGGGGGCTAACACCGGGGAGCTGTTTTTT. The complete variable domain, with remaining parts taken from reference TRBV5-1 and TRBJ2-2, reads KAGVTQTPRYLIKTRGQQVTLSCSPISGHRSVSWYQQTPGQGLQFLFEYFSETQRNKGNFPGRFSGRQFSNSRSEMNVSTLELGDSALYLCASSREGANTGELFFGEGSRLTVL.

This clonotype has more than one count but fewer than ten. This rearrangement joins TRBV5-1 to TRBJ1-2; no definite D call. Germline V CDR1 and CDR2: SGHRS, YFSETQ. CDR3 length: 15 residues. The V and J ends lost 4 bases and 5 bases respectively, with 18 bases between them. CDR3 in amino acids: CASSASPGLEYGYTF. In nucleotides, the CDR3 is TGCGCCAGCAGCGCCTCACCTGGGTTGGAGTATGGCTACACCTTC.

This chain uses TRBV4-2 with TRBJ2-1; D is unresolved. The CDR3 length is 14 residues. V shed 0 bases and J shed 6 bases, with 9 bases lying between them. Germline values: CDR1 LGHNA, CDR2 YNFKEQ. CDR3 nucleotide sequence: TGTGCCAGCAGCCAAGACGGGCAAGTCAATGAGCAGTTCTTC. The encoded protein is CASSQDGQVNEQFF.

Turning to this clonotype: A much larger clone sits a single nucleotide away, making a read error possible. V gene TRBV29-1 combines with J gene TRBJ2-3; D remains unclear. CDR3 size: 12 residues. V gave up 3 bases and J gave up 1 base, with 5 bases separating them. Germline lookup yields CDR1 SQVTM and CDR2 ANQGSEA. The DNA for the CDR3 is TGCAGCGTTGACATGGGCACAGATACGCAGTATTTT. Its protein is CSVDMGTDTQYF.

The rearrangement uses TRBV20-1 and TRBJ2-1; D is undetermined. V shed 0 bases and J shed 0 bases, with 9 bases lying between them. The CDR3 consists of 15 residues. The germline CDR1 and CDR2 sequences are DFQATT and SNEGSKA (reference sequence). CDR3 loop: CSARDASTSYNEQFF. Written as DNA, the CDR3 is TGCAGTGCTAGAGACGCGTCGACCTCCTACAATGAGCAGTTCTTC.

The CDR3, as DNA: TGCGCCAGCAGCCCCCGGACAGGGGCATATGGCTACACCTTC. Translated, it gives CASSPRTGAYGYTF. The chain is built from TRBV4-1 and TRBJ1-2, with 9 bases aligning to TRBD1. V shed 4 bases, J shed 5 bases, and the junction held 5 bases outside the gene matches. Germline-derived CDR1 and CDR2 are MGHRA and YSYEKL. The CDR3 contains 14 residues.

Only a few counts were recorded for this clonotype. The chain carries TRBV5-1 and TRBJ2-7, with TRBD2 identical over 8 bases. V shed 3 bases, J shed 5 bases, and the junction held 10 bases outside the gene matches. Germline V gene lookup returns CDR1 SGHRS and CDR2 YFSETQ. The CDR3 runs to 15 residues. DNA of the CDR3: TGCGCCAGCAGCTCCCCTATGGGTAGCGGGGACGAGCAGTACTTC. Translated, it gives CASSSPMGSGDEQYF. Drawing the rest from reference TRBV5-1 and TRBJ2-7, the complete variable domain is KAGVTQTPRYLIKTRGQQVTLSCSPISGHRSVSWYQQTPGQGLQFLFEYFSETQRNKGNFPGRFSGRQFSNSRSEMNVSTLELGDSALYLCASSSPMGSGDEQYFGPGTRLTVT.

The chain has TRBV4-1 and TRBJ2-7; 9 bases are shared with TRBD2. The CDR3 has 16 amino acids. CDR1 and CDR2 from the germline V gene are MGHRA and YSYEKL. With V trimmed by 1 base and J by 3 bases, 7 bases remained unmatched. The CDR3 loop is CASSQARGGQIYEQYF. DNA for the CDR3: TGCGCCAGCAGCCAAGCGCGGGGGGGACAGATCTACGAGCAGTACTTC.

This clonotype was detected a few times. The chain uses TRBV19 and TRBJ2-2, with D perhaps matching TRBD2 (6 bases). The germline V gene encodes CDR1 LNHDA and CDR2 SQIVND (reference sequence). Trimming pared 7 bases from V and 0 bases from J, leaving 9 bases between. The CDR3 spans 14 residues. The CDR3 spells CASMSSANTGELFF. The CDR3 nucleotides are TGTGCCAGTATGTCTAGCGCGAACACCGGGGAGCTGTTTTTT.

This clonotype was seen more than once but under ten times. V is TRBV12-3 or TRBV12-4 and J is TRBJ1-6; D unclear. The ends were cut back, 4 bases at V and 3 bases at J, with 10 bases in the middle. The length of the CDR3 is 15 residues. The CDR3, as DNA: TGTGCCAGCAGTTCCGGGGTATTCTATAATTCACCCCTCCACTTT. It encodes CASSSGVFYNSPLHF.

Comments on this clonotype: A read error may account for a junction end that differs from germline. V is TRBV15 and J is TRBJ2-3, with 10 bases that match TRBD2. Germline V gives CDR1 LNHNV, CDR2 YYDKDF (reference sequence). The CDR3 is made up of 13 amino acids. CDR3 sequence (DNA): TGCGCATCTAGCGGGAGTTTCGCAGATACGCAGTATTTT. Protein sequence: CASSGSFADTQYF.

This clonotype occurred a few times. The chain is built from TRBV25-1 and TRBJ2-6; D tentatively reads TRBD1 or TRBD2 (5 bases each). CDR1 and CDR2 from the germline V gene are MGHDK and SYGVNS. Trimming stripped 5 bases from V and 3 bases from J, with 11 bases between. The CDR3 covers 15 residues. The chain's CDR3 is CASSSSGLGANVLTF. The DNA of the CDR3 is TGTGCCAGCAGTAGCTCGGGGCTTGGGGCCAACGTCCTGACTTTC.

This clonotype appeared a few times. V is TRBV19 and J is TRBJ2-1; TRBD1 or TRBD2 may be the D gene (5 bases each). CDR1 is LNHDA, CDR2 SQIVND, per germline (reference sequence). The CDR3 runs 16 residues. V was trimmed by 0 bases and J by 3 bases, leaving 12 bases between them. The CDR3 loop is CASSIEDMAGYNEQFF. The CDR3 DNA sequence: TGTGCCAGTAGTATAGAGGACATGGCGGGCTACAATGAGCAGTTCTTC.

This sequence joins TRBV6-5 and TRBJ2-2; TRBD1 might be the D (8 bases). The CDR3 contains 15 residues. With 4 bases removed from V and 6 bases from J, the gap between germline ends came to 15 bases. Per germline, CDR1 MNHEY and CDR2 SVGAGI. The CDR3 loop is CASSFRTGRAGELFF. DNA of the CDR3: TGTGCCAGCAGTTTTCGGACAGGGAGGGCCGGGGAGCTGTTTTTT.